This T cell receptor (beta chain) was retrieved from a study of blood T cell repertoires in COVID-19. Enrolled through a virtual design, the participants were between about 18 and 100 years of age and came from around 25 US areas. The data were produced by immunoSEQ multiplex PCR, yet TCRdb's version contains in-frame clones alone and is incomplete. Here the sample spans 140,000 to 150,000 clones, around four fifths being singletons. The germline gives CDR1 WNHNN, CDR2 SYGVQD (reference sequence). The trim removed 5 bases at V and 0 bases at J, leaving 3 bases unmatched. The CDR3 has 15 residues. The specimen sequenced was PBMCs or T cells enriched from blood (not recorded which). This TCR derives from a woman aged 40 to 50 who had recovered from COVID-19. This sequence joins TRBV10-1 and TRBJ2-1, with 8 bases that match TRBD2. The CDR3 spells CASSRGGPSYNEQFF. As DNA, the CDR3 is TGCGCCAGCAGTCGGGGGGGGCCCTCCTACAATGAGCAGTTCTTC.